These 21 T cell receptor beta chains originate from one sample sequenced in a study of cytomegalovirus exposure and HLA in healthy donors. The PCR had 60 Vbeta and 13 Jbeta primers. Profiled with immunoSEQ multiplex PCR; TCRdb holds only in-frame clones, not every one. The sample holds a few hundred thousand clones, about four fifths seen once. The sample taken for sequencing was PBMCs. These receptors were taken from a girl aged 2-15 years in good health and CMV-seronegative.

The rearrangement uses TRBV7-9 and TRBJ2-2; 9 bases line up with TRBD1. Trimming removed 6 bases from V and 5 bases from J; junction bases left unmatched: 4. This CDR3 comprises 14 residues. Germline CDR1 is SEHNR and CDR2 is FQNEAQ (reference sequence). CDR3 sequence: CASRYGQGTGELFF. For the CDR3, the DNA is TGTGCCAGCAGATACGGACAGGGGACCGGGGAGCTGTTTTTT.

The chain employs TRBV7-9 and TRBJ2-1; TRBD1 matches 11 bases. V trimming: 5 bases; J trimming: 9 bases; junction bases outside the gene matches: 9. The CDR3 contains 15 residues. Per germline, CDR1 SEHNR and CDR2 FQNEAQ (reference sequence). The chain's CDR3 is CASSPGTGGRGEQFF. CDR3 nucleotides: TGTGCCAGCAGCCCTGGGACAGGGGGTCGTGGTGAGCAGTTCTTC.

CDR3 amino acids: CASRYTRNGELFF. The CDR3 DNA sequence: TGTGCCAGCAGATATACTAGGAACGGGGAGCTGTTTTTT. The chain joins TRBV7-9 to TRBJ2-2; weak D call: TRBD2 (5 bases). Germline V lookup: CDR1 SEHNR, CDR2 FQNEAQ (reference sequence). Deletions cut 6 bases from V and 7 bases from J, with 12 bases between. This CDR3 is built from 13 residues.

The CDR3 DNA is TGTGCCAGCTCACGGGGACTAGCGGGAGGAAAGCTCCAAGAGACCCAGTACTTC. Protein: CASSRGLAGGKLQETQYF. This chain connects TRBV18 to TRBJ2-5; TRBD2 agrees at 15 bases. CDR3 length equals 18 residues. J lost 1 base, V lost 4 bases, and 7 bases had no gene match. Germline-derived CDR1 and CDR2 are KGHSH and LQKENI.

CDR3 DNA: TGCGCCAGCAGCCAAGACCCAGTCCTCACCGGGGAGCTGTTTTTT. Its protein is CASSQDPVLTGELFF. The chain links TRBV4-1 to TRBJ2-2; no clear D. The germline V gene has CDR1 MGHRA and CDR2 YSYEKL. The V gene lost 0 bases and the J gene lost 4 bases, with 9 bases spanning the gap. The length of the CDR3 is 15 residues.

In this sample, this clone turned up once. The rearrangement uses TRBV29-1 and TRBJ1-2, with TRBD1 matching 7 bases. There are 13 residues in the CDR3. Per the germline V gene, CDR1 is SQVTM and CDR2 is ANQGSEA. J was trimmed by 2 bases and V by 4 bases; bases with no gene match: 4. This chain's CDR3 is CSVANRGNYGYTF. The CDR3 nucleotides read TGCAGCGTTGCCAACAGGGGAAACTATGGCTACACCTTC.

The chain employs TRBV18 and TRBJ2-1, with 7 bases fitting TRBD2. The CDR3 has 15 residues. The germline V gene encodes CDR1 KGHSH and CDR2 LQKENI. With V trimmed by 0 bases and J by 8 bases, 7 bases remained unmatched. CDR3: CASSPPGQRGYEQFF. CDR3 coding DNA: TGTGCCAGCTCACCACCGGGGCAGCGGGGCTATGAGCAGTTCTTC.

The chain has TRBV11-2 and TRBJ2-7; the D gene is possibly TRBD2 (7 bases). CDR1 is SGHAT, CDR2 FQNNGV, per germline. The ends were cut back, 5 bases at V and 7 bases at J, with 27 bases in the middle. The CDR3 has 17 amino acids. The DNA of the CDR3 is TGTGCCAGCAGCCGAAGACTCGGGGGGACATCCCTCTGGGAGCAGTACTTC. Protein: CASSRRLGGTSLWEQYF.

This clone has just a few counts. This chain uses TRBV6-6 with TRBJ2-7; D might be TRBD2 (5 bases). Trimming shortened V by 7 bases and J by 5 bases, and 12 bases separated the two germline ends. Looked up from germline, CDR1 is MNHNY and CDR2 is SVGAGI (reference sequence). The CDR3 loop spans 12 amino acids. In DNA form, the CDR3 reads TGTGCCAGCACCGCAACGGGGAACGAGCAGTACTTC. Translating gives CASTATGNEQYF.

The V gene is TRBV9, the J gene TRBJ2-1, with TRBD2 as a possible D gene (6 bases). Germline lookup yields CDR1 SGDLS and CDR2 YYNGEE. This CDR3 has 16 amino acids. Between the trimmed V and J ends, which lost 2 bases and 1 base, there was a span of 13 bases. For the CDR3, the DNA is TGTGCCAGCAGCGTCGATGGGGGGTCTTCCTACAATGAGCAGTTCTTC. The encoded protein is CASSVDGGSSYNEQFF.

The chain recombines TRBV28 with TRBJ2-5; TRBD1 might be the D (6 bases). The CDR3 is made up of 15 amino acids. Between the trimmed V and J ends, which lost 6 bases and 2 bases, there was a span of 16 bases. The V gene's germline CDR1 is MDHEN and CDR2 SYDVKM. This chain's CDR3 is CASSPTGFPQETQYF. The CDR3 nucleotides read TGTGCCAGCAGCCCGACAGGATTCCCTCAAGAGACCCAGTACTTC.

The chain couples TRBV30 to TRBJ1-1, with 12 bases matching TRBD1. This CDR3 spans 15 amino acids. Germline V gene sequence: CDR1 GTSNPN, CDR2 SVGIG (reference sequence). The V and J ends lost 3 bases and 7 bases, in that order; junction bases with no gene match: 9. CDR3 amino acids: CAWSAGQGALGEAFF. CDR3 nucleotides: TGTGCCTGGAGCGCGGGACAGGGGGCTTTGGGTGAAGCTTTCTTT.

This clone was counted once. This sequence joins TRBV27 and TRBJ1-6; 10 positions match TRBD1. The V gene's germline CDR1 is MNHEY and CDR2 SMNVEV (reference sequence). V gave up 2 bases and J gave up 0 bases; unmatched junction bases: 7. The CDR3 is 19 residues long. Written as DNA, the CDR3 is TGTGCCAGCAGTTTACGACAGGGGGCGACGGGCTCCTATAATTCACCCCTCCACTTT. Its protein is CASSLRQGATGSYNSPLHF.

The genes are TRBV5-7 and TRBJ2-7, with 7 bases identical to TRBD1. TRBV5-7 is identified as an open reading frame with a role that is uncertain. The CDR3 consists of 13 residues. With V trimmed by 4 bases and J by 5 bases, 6 bases remained unmatched. CDR3 coding DNA: TGTGCCAGCAGCGCCACAGGGGCCGACGAGCAGTACTTC. It yields the protein CASSATGADEQYF.

Note on this clone: At one of its ends the junction is not consistent with the germline gene, which may arise from a read error. The V call is TRBV6-5, the J call TRBJ1-2; unclear D gene. Germline CDR1 reads MNHEY; CDR2 reads SVGAGI. This CDR3 has 15 amino acids. The CDR3 sequence is CASNYGVTGNYGYTF. The CDR3 DNA reads TGTGCCAGCAATTACGGCGTAACCGGGAACTATGGCTACACCTTC.

The chain recombines TRBV13 with TRBJ1-1; the D gene is possibly TRBD1 (5 bases). The germline V and J ends were trimmed by 1 base and 7 bases, with 10 bases remaining between them. CDR1 is PRHDT, CDR2 FYEKMQ, per germline (reference sequence). The CDR3 has 13 amino acids. CDR3 amino acids: CASSLAAGIEAFF. The CDR3 coding sequence is TGTGCCAGCAGCTTAGCGGCAGGGATTGAAGCTTTCTTT.

V usage is TRBV5-5 and J usage is TRBJ2-2; TRBD2 aligns across 9 bases. There are 14 residues in the CDR3. Germline V gene data show CDR1 as SGHKS and CDR2 as YYEKEE (reference sequence). V lost 7 bases to trimming and J lost 6 bases; unmatched junction nucleotides: 7. The CDR3 DNA reads as TGTGCCAGCCGCGGGGGGGGGCATTCCGGGGAGCTGTTTTTT. Its protein product is CASRGGGHSGELFF.

This sequence joins TRBV28 and TRBJ1-1; a possible D gene is TRBD1 (6 bases). The ends were cut back, 4 bases at V and 2 bases at J, with 11 bases in the middle. The CDR3 is 14 amino acids. Germline values: CDR1 MDHEN, CDR2 SYDVKM. CDR3 region: CASSSQGFNTEAFF. In DNA form, the CDR3 reads TGTGCCAGCAGTTCACAGGGTTTCAACACTGAAGCTTTCTTT.

This sequence joins TRBV9 and TRBJ2-2; the D is unclear. In germline, CDR1 is SGDLS, CDR2 YYNGEE. This CDR3 has 12 residues. Trimming took off 1 base at V and 7 bases at J, with 5 bases between the two ends. CDR3 coding DNA: TGTGCCAGCAGCGTATATCTCGGGGAGCTGTTTTTT. This sequence encodes CASSVYLGELFF.

The chain is built from TRBV5-1 and TRBJ2-7, with TRBD1 matching 8 bases. Germline V gene sequence: CDR1 SGHRS, CDR2 YFSETQ. The CDR3 is 13 residues long. V trimming: 2 bases; J trimming: 3 bases; junction bases outside the gene matches: 1. CDR3 nucleotide sequence: TGCGCCAGCAGCTTAACAGGGGGCTACGAGCAGTACTTC. This gives the protein CASSLTGGYEQYF.

The count of this clone is one. This chain connects TRBV27 to TRBJ2-7, with D possibly matching TRBD1 (6 bases). The V gene's germline CDR1 is MNHEY and CDR2 SMNVEV (reference sequence). V was trimmed by 5 bases and J by 3 bases, leaving 17 bases between them. This CDR3 contains 15 residues. The CDR3 is CASSPSGTPIYEQYF. As DNA, the CDR3 is TGTGCCAGCAGTCCCTCCGGGACACCCATCTACGAGCAGTACTTC.